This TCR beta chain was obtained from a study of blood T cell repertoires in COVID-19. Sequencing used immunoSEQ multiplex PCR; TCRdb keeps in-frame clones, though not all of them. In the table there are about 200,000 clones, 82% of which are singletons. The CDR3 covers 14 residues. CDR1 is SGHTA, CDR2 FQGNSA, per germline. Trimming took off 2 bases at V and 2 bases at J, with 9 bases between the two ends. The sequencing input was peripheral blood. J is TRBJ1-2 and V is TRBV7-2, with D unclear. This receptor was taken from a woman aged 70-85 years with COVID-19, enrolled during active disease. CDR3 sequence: CASSLSGENYGYTF. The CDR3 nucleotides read TGTGCCAGCAGCTTAAGCGGCGAAAACTATGGCTACACCTTC.